This T cell receptor (beta chain) was found in a study of T-cell reconstitution after alpha-beta-depleted transplantation in children. Findings of the study overall: It was surviving recipient T cells and thymic progenitors that gave some patients high TCRbeta diversity at day 60. T-cell counts and diversity at one year following transplant were attributed mainly to newly produced T cells.

Germline values: CDR1 SGHTA, CDR2 FQGNSA. With V trimmed by 2 bases and J by 5 bases, 11 bases remained unmatched. The CDR3 has 16 residues. The sample holds many counts of this clonotype. The antigen is unknown. The library targeted TCRbeta and was prepared with unique molecular identifiers. Each CDR3 protein gets one entry after TCRdb re-called the PCR reads with MiXCR. Here the sample spans roughly 670,000 distinct CDR3 sequences, about 12% being singletons. The material was PBMCs, obtained before TCRalphabeta/CD19-depleted stem cell transplant. J is TRBJ2-7 and V is TRBV7-2; 8 bases agree with TRBD1. This TCR was sampled from a girl aged 2-10 years with congenital amegakaryocytic thrombocytopenia, due to receive a stem cell transplant. CDR3 sequence: CASSLFFGQGIHEQYF. The DNA for the CDR3 is TGTGCCAGCAGCTTATTTTTCGGACAGGGAATCCACGAGCAGTACTTC.